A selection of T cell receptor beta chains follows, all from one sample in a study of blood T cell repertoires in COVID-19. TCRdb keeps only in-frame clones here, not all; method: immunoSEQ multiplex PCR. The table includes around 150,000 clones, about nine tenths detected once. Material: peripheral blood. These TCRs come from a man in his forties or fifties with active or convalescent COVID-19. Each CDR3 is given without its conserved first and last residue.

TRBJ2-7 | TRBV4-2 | ASSQVGGEQY
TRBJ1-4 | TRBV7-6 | ASSLVQGATNEKLF
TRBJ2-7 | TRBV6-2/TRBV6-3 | ASSYGWGGIHEQY
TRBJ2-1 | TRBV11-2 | ASSLTSGVNNEQF
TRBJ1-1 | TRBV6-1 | ASSEWSMTEAF
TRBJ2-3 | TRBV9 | ASSVGQERRGGNTQY
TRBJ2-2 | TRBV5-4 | ASSFGGLVNTGELF
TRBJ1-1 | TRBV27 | ASSSLGENTEAF
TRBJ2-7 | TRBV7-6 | ASSLNARGSYEQY
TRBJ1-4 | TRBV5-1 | ASSLPGSDATNEKLF
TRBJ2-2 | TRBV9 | ASSVENGLYTGELF
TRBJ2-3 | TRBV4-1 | ASSRSRLAGGTDTQY
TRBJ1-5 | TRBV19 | ASRRGGYGNQPQH
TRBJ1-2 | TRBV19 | ASHDRGLYGYT
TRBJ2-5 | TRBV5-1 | ASSLATGGMEKTQY
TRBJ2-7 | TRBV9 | ASSVGPYRGNEQY
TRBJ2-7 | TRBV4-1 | ASSLGLAGREQY
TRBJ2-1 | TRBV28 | ASSLLGQNRNEQF
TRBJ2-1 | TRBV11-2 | ASSLFIGSYEQF
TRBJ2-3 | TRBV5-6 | ASSQLAGLRDTQY
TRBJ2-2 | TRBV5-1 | ATRTGTSLNTGELF
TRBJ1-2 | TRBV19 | ASSIGTGGRRLGGYT
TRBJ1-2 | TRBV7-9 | AGRALHIT
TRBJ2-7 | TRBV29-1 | SVGGTGESYEQY
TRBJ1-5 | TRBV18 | ASANQGNQPQH
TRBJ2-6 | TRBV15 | ATSRKRGGSGANVLT
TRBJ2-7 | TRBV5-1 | ASSGDSLYEQY
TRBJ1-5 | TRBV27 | ASSLSRGGQPQH
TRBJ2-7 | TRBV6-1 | ASSEDRDRPYEQY
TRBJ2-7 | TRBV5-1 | ASRLGQGPSYEQY
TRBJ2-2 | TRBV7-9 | ASSLALGGGANTGELF
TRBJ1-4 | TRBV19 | ASSMWQGGEKLF
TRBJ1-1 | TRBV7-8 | ASSLTTGTTEAF
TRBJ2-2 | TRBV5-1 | ASSLASTGGNTGELF
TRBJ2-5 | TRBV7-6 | ASSLEGTSGGETQY
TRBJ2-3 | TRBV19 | ASSIVGAVRTGTDTQY
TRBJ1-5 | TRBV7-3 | ASSIQPQH
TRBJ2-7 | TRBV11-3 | ASSLASGTYEQY
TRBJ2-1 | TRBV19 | ASSSLAGLSNEQF
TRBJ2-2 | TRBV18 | ASSLGQTNTGELF
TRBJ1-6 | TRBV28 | ASSIGQYNSPLH
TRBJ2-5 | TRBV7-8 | ASSPVGLQETQY
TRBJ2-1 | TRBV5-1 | ASSFGRGFDNEQF
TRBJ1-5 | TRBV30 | AWSAGGSNQPQH
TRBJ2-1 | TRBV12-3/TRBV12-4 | ASSLGTVNEQF
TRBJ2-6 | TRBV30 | AWSTTGATGANVLT
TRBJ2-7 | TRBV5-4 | ASSSTGTGIGEQY
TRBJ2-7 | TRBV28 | ASSFQGVSYEQY
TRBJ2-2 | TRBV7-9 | ASSLAGTSGNTGELF
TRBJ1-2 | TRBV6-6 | ASSYSRGARDGYT
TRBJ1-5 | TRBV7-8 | ASSPYADSLQPQH
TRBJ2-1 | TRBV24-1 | ATRPPGRARCEQF
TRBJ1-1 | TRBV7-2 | ASSLVQGEAF
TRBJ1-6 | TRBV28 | ASSFRTGGYSPLH
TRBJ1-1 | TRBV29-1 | SVERQMNTEAF
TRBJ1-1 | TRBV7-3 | ASSDGGPNTEAF
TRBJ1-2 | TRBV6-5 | ASRLRDSYGYT